These 2 T cell receptor beta chains originate from one sample sequenced in a study of regulatory T cells in long-lasting Graves disease (dated by TCRdb to the early 2020s). The time point label corresponds to: newly diagnosed GD, antithyroid drugs for less than 3 months. For both TCR sequencing and RNA sequencing, RNA was extracted from PBMCs using TRIzol. The library was obtained by multiplex PCR. The sample was run on an Illumina HiSeq 4000. iRepertoire HTBI primers and Arm-PCR amplification of CDR3 regions were used to construct TCR beta libraries. The public sequencing data were trimmed at Q25 with fastp and processed into clonotypes with MiXCR by TCRdb, which kept only in-frame beta chains. Rows merge per CDR3 protein into single entries with the most common DNA and genes. The sample table shows hundreds of thousands of distinct CDR3 sequences, and around 15% are seen once. The top ten hold about 20% of the sample.

The sample in question was peripheral blood mononuclear cells (PBMCs), obtained at new diagnosis, from a patient treated with antithyroid drugs. These receptor sequences come from a female donor with Graves disease.

A note on this clonotype: This sequence may be a read error, since a much larger clone differs from it by one base. The J gene is TRBJ1-3, the V gene TRBV15, with a possible D match to TRBD1 (5 bases). From germline, CDR1 is LNHNV and CDR2 YYDKDF (reference sequence). This CDR3 is built from 21 residues. The CDR3 reads CATSGDLGGADLALSGNTIYF. The CDR3 coding sequence is TGTGCCACCAGCGGAGATCTAGGAGGGGCTGATCTTGCTTTGTCTGGAAACACCATATATTTT. Complete variable domain (other parts from reference TRBV15 and TRBJ1-3): DAMVIQNPRYQVTQFGKPVTLSCSQTLNHNVMYWYQQKSSQAPKLLFHYYDKDFNNEADTPDNFQSRRPNTSFCFLDIRSPGLGDTAMYLCATSGDLGGADLALSGNTIYFGEGSWLTVV.

This clonotype has ten or more counts. The chain recombines TRBV20-1 with TRBJ2-3; 7 bases map to TRBD1. CDR1 and CDR2 (germline): DFQATT, SNEGSKA (reference sequence). With 0 bases clipped from V and 2 bases from J, the junction kept 8 bases outside the gene matches. The CDR3 extends over 16 amino acids. In DNA form, the CDR3 reads TGCAGTGCTAGAGACCTACGGACAGGACACACAGATACGCAGTATTTT. The encoded protein is CSARDLRTGHTDTQYF.